A selection of T cell receptor beta chains follows, all from one sample in a study of blood T cell repertoires in COVID-19. Only in-frame clones appear in the TCRdb table, and some are missing; sequencing was by immunoSEQ multiplex PCR. Here the sample spans under 200,000 clones, over 65% being singletons. The sequenced sample was peripheral blood. The origin of the receptors is a woman aged 80 or over with acute or convalescent COVID-19. The CDR3 runs from the conserved cysteine through the conserved F or W. The D gene is left open where the match is weak. Some rows have no size entry. The others give once, few or many, or a class for an expanded clone.

.	TRBV28	TRBJ1-1	.	TGTGCCAGCAGTTTGGAACAGTTGAACACTGAAGCTTTCTTT	CASSLEQLNTEAFF
.	TRBV5-1	TRBJ2-2	.	TGCGCCAGCAGCCCCCCCCAGGGCCGGCCGACGGAGCTGTTTTTT	CASSPPQGRPTELFF
.	TRBV4-3	TRBJ2-7	.	TGCGCCAGCAGCCAGGACAGTTTAAGCTCCTACGAGCAGTACTTC	CASSQDSLSSYEQYF
few	TRBV7-2	TRBJ1-2	TRBD1	TGTGCCAGCAGCTCGACAGGGGCATTGGACGGCTACACCTTC	CASSSTGALDGYTF
.	TRBV4-3	TRBJ2-5	.	TGCGCCAGCAGCCAAGAGGCGGGGTGGGAGACCCAGTACTTC	CASSQEAGWETQYF
.	TRBV7-3	TRBJ2-3	.	TGTGCCAGCAGCTGGCTCGGGACTGTCACAGATACGCAGTATTTT	CASSWLGTVTDTQYF
.	TRBV7-6	TRBJ2-1	TRBD2	TGTGCCAGCAGCTTAGGGTTGGGTAGCGGGAGTTACAATGAGCAGTTCTTC	CASSLGLGSGSYNEQFF
.	TRBV11-2	TRBJ1-3	.	TGTGCCAGCAGCTTAGCTTTGGAGGGGAACACCATATATTTT	CASSLALEGNTIYF
.	TRBV3-1/TRBV3-2	TRBJ1-5	.	TGTGCCAGCAGCCAAGCCCCGACAAACCACAATCAGCCCCAGCATTTT	CASSQAPTNHNQPQHF
.	TRBV30	TRBJ2-2	.	TGTGCCTGGAGTGCTTGGACAGCCACCGGGGAGCTGTTTTTT	CAWSAWTATGELFF
.	TRBV10-3	TRBJ2-7	TRBD1	TGTGCCGTGACAGGGACCTCCTACGAGCAGTACTTC	CAVTGTSYEQYF
.	TRBV7-7	TRBJ1-2	TRBD1	TGTGCCAGCAGCCCTCTGGCTCCGGGACAGGGGCATGGCTACACCTTC	CASSPLAPGQGHGYTF
.	TRBV6-5	TRBJ1-4	.	TGTGCCAGCAGAAGGGACGGGGGGAATGAAAAACTGTTTTTT	CASRRDGGNEKLFF
.	TRBV5-6	TRBJ2-1	.	TGTGCCAGCAGGGAGCAGCCGAGTGCGTCCAATGAGCAGTTCTTC	CASREQPSASNEQFF
.	TRBV14	TRBJ2-3	TRBD2	TGTGCCAGCAGCCGACGGACTCCCGGGGGGACAGATACGCAGTATTTT	CASSRRTPGGTDTQYF
.	TRBV6-5	TRBJ1-2	TRBD1	TGTGCCAGCAGCCCCGGACAGGACCACCTCTATGGCTACACCTTC	CASSPGQDHLYGYTF
.	TRBV5-1	TRBJ1-5	.	TGCGCCAGCAGCTTGGGACAGGATAGCAATCAGCCCCAGCATTTT	CASSLGQDSNQPQHF
.	TRBV6-4	TRBJ2-7	.	TGTGCCAGCAAGACCCGGGACACACTCTACGAGCAGTACTTC	CASKTRDTLYEQYF
.	TRBV6-5	TRBJ1-2	TRBD1	TGTGCCAGCACAAGGCCGGGACAGCTGTATGGCTACACCTTC	CASTRPGQLYGYTF
.	TRBV10-3	TRBJ1-4	.	TGTGCCATACAGGGTTCGGATGAAAAACTGTTTTTT	CAIQGSDEKLFF
.	TRBV7-9	TRBJ2-1	.	TGTGCCAGCATCCCAGGGATCTACAATGAGCAGTTCTTC	CASIPGIYNEQFF
once	TRBV7-2	TRBJ2-7	.	TGTGCCAGCAGGGGCAGCTACGAGCAGTACTTC	CASRGSYEQYF
.	TRBV10-3	TRBJ2-7	TRBD2	TGTGCCATCAGCCGTATGACTAGCGCGGCCTACGAGCAGTACTTC	CAISRMTSAAYEQYF
.	TRBV5-1	TRBJ2-3	.	TGCGCCAGCAGCTTGGAGTTGGGCACGGATACGCAGTATTTT	CASSLELGTDTQYF
few	TRBV5-4	TRBJ2-2	.	TGTGCCAGCAGCTCGGCACTAGGGAACACCGGGGAGCTGTTTTTT	CASSSALGNTGELFF
.	TRBV18	TRBJ2-2	.	TGTGCCAGCTCCAGCCGGGACTCCCCTGGGGAGCTGTTTTTT	CASSSRDSPGELFF
.	TRBV6-5	TRBJ2-5	.	TGTGCCAGCAGTTACATCAGGGCGGAGACCCAGTACTTC	CASSYIRAETQYF
.	TRBV7-2	TRBJ1-1	TRBD1	TGTGCCAGCAGCCCAGGACAGGGACGAATGAACACTGAAGCTTTCTTT	CASSPGQGRMNTEAFF
.	TRBV7-3	TRBJ2-1	TRBD2	TGTGCCAGCAGCCCCACTCGCGGGAGGGGTGAGCAGTTCTTC	CASSPTRGRGEQFF
once	TRBV24-1	TRBJ2-3	TRBD2	TGTGCCACCAGCAACTCGGGACTAGCGGGAGATACGCAGTATTTT	CATSNSGLAGDTQYF
.	TRBV5-5	TRBJ1-4	.	TGTGCCAGCAGCTTGGTGATGATTCTCGGGAGGACCGTTGAAAAACTGTTTTTT	CASSLVMILGRTVEKLFF
.	TRBV30	TRBJ1-6	TRBD1	TGTGCCTGGAGTGTACCCCTGGGACAGGGGTCTTCACCCCTCCACTTT	CAWSVPLGQGSSPLHF
.	TRBV4-3	TRBJ2-6	TRBD1	TGCGCCAGCAGCCAAGATTCCAGGGGGTCTAGTTCTGGGGCCAACGTCCTGACTTTC	CASSQDSRGSSSGANVLTF
.	TRBV9	TRBJ2-2	TRBD2	TGTGCCAGCAGCCCGAGTATAGCGGGAAAGAACACCGGGGAGCTGTTTTTT	CASSPSIAGKNTGELFF
.	TRBV12-3/TRBV12-4	TRBJ1-5	.	TGTGCCAGCAGCTTCACATTTGATCAGCCCCAGCATTTT	CASSFTFDQPQHF
few	TRBV6-5	TRBJ1-5	TRBD1	TGTGCCAGCAGGGACAGGGAACCCCAGCATTTT	CASRDREPQHF
.	TRBV19	TRBJ1-5	.	TGTGCCAGTAGTCCTCAACAGGGTCAGCCCCAGCATTTT	CASSPQQGQPQHF
once	TRBV10-3	TRBJ1-2	.	TGTGCCATCAGTAGTCGACAGGCCGTTGGCTACACCTTC	CAISSRQAVGYTF
once	TRBV6-6	TRBJ1-1	.	TGTGCCAGCAGGAGAGGAGTCAGGGAGGGTGAAGCTTTCTTT	CASRRGVREGEAFF
.	TRBV28	TRBJ1-2	.	TGTGCCAGCAGTTCCGAGGGTGATATTTATGGCTACACCTTC	CASSSEGDIYGYTF
.	TRBV19	TRBJ2-2	.	TGTGCCAGTACTTGGTTCGCGCGCTCTGCGACCGGGGAGCTGTTTTTT	CASTWFARSATGELFF
.	TRBV27	TRBJ2-7	TRBD2	TGTGCCAGTAGTCCCGGGACTAGCGGGAGTTACGAGCAGTACTTC	CASSPGTSGSYEQYF
.	TRBV6-6	TRBJ2-3	TRBD2	TGTGCCAGCACCACCGGGACTAGCGGCACAGATACGCAGTATTTT	CASTTGTSGTDTQYF